This note documents a single TCR beta chain sequence. The repertoire was sequenced with immunoSEQ multiplex PCR; TCRdb's copy has only in-frame clones and lacks some. Among under 200,000 clones listed, about 80% were seen once. This sample was included in a study of blood T cell repertoires in COVID-19. The sequence was obtained from a man over 45 who had recovered from COVID-19. Sequencing used PBMCs or T cells enriched from blood (not recorded which).

CDR3 region: CASSRSDSQAGYTF. The CDR3 DNA follows: TGTGCCAGCAGTCGATCGGACAGCCAGGCTGGCTACACCTTC. The chain is built from TRBV2 and TRBJ1-2, with D possibly being TRBD1 (6 bases). The CDR3 consists of 14 residues. Germline V gives CDR1 SNHLY, CDR2 FYNNEI. Trimming removed 5 bases at V and 7 bases at J, with 17 bases between.